Following are 28 T cell receptor beta chains from one sample sequenced in a study of identical twins. One entry per CDR3 protein, called by TCRdb with MiXCR from the 5' RACE reads. This sample yields 420,000 or so distinct CDR3 sequences, of which about 18% are seen a single time; more than 10% belongs to the top ten. Sequencing input: naive T cells sorted from blood. The receptor set was obtained from a man aged 50 to 59 in good health.

This clonotype came up many times. The chain uses TRBV20-1 and TRBJ1-2; no clear D gene. V was trimmed by 1 base and J by 4 bases, leaving 10 bases between them. This CDR3 has 13 amino acids. Germline V gene lookup returns CDR1 DFQATT and CDR2 SNEGSKA (reference sequence). The CDR3 loop reads CSARVVATYGYTF. The CDR3 DNA reads TGCAGTGCTAGAGTGGTGGCTACCTATGGCTACACCTTC.

The gene calls are TRBV5-5 and TRBJ2-3; 9 bases agree with TRBD2. The germline V gene has CDR1 SGHKS and CDR2 YYEKEE (reference sequence). The CDR3 length is 16 residues. J gave up 6 bases and V 4 bases, and 12 bases lay outside the gene matches. The CDR3, as DNA: TGTGCCAGCAGCCCGGTGGGGCTAGCGGGGTCGGATACGCAGTATTTT. Its translation is CASSPVGLAGSDTQYF.

The chain combines TRBV5-1 with TRBJ2-1; D might be TRBD1 or TRBD2, each matching 5 bases. Germline values: CDR1 SGHRS, CDR2 YFSETQ. The CDR3 has 15 amino acids. Trimming pared 5 bases from V and 3 bases from J, leaving 15 bases between. The DNA of the CDR3 is TGCGCCAGCAGTAAATGGCCGGGGCTCTACAATGAGCAGTTCTTC. Amino acids: CASSKWPGLYNEQFF.

This chain connects TRBV6-1 to TRBJ2-5; no firm D call. The CDR3 contains 12 residues. V was trimmed by 4 bases and J by 5 bases, leaving 8 bases between them. CDR1 and CDR2 (germline): MNHNS, SASEGT. CDR3 nucleotide sequence: TGTGCCAGCAGTGCTGTGGGGGAGACCCAGTACTTC. It translates to CASSAVGETQYF.

This clonotype appeared a few times. This chain connects TRBV11-2 to TRBJ2-2; 12 nucleotides agree with TRBD2. CDR1 and CDR2 (germline): SGHAT, FQNNGV. Trimming at V came to 5 bases and at J to 6 bases, leaving 4 bases not matched to a gene. This CDR3 has 15 amino acids. This CDR3 reads CASSLTSGRSGELFF. The CDR3 DNA follows: TGTGCCAGCAGCCTTACTAGCGGGAGGTCCGGGGAGCTGTTTTTT.

This clonotype has more than one count but fewer than ten. The chain uses TRBV20-1 and TRBJ2-7; perhaps TRBD1 as D (7 bases). V lost 3 bases and J lost 4, with 16 bases in between. The CDR3 length is 14 residues. The V gene's germline CDR1 is DFQATT and CDR2 SNEGSKA (reference sequence). The CDR3 reads CSASPGGSTYEQYF. CDR3 in DNA: TGCAGTGCTAGCCCAGGGGGGAGTACATACGAGCAGTACTTC.

The chain combines TRBV7-6 with TRBJ2-1, with 7 bases matching TRBD2. This CDR3 is built from 16 residues. The V gene's germline CDR1 is SGHVS and CDR2 FNYEAQ. Losses at the gene ends were 5 bases for V and 0 bases for J; bases not matched to a gene: 7. Here the CDR3 reads CASSITSVSSYNEQFF. CDR3 sequence (DNA): TGTGCCAGCAGCATCACTAGCGTTAGCTCCTACAATGAGCAGTTCTTC.

This clonotype showed up many times. The V gene is TRBV5-1, the J gene TRBJ2-1; D gene unclear. V was pared by 2 bases and J by 6 bases, with 6 bases between. The CDR3 extends over 12 amino acids. Germline V gene lookup returns CDR1 SGHRS and CDR2 YFSETQ. Here the CDR3 DNA reads TGCGCCAGCAGCTTAGAGATCAATGAGCAGTTCTTC. Protein product: CASSLEINEQFF.

The chain links TRBV5-1 to TRBJ2-7; 8 bases map to TRBD2. CDR1 and CDR2 (germline): SGHRS, YFSETQ. This CDR3 region has 17 residues. J was trimmed by 0 bases and V by 4 bases; bases with no gene match: 12. The CDR3, as DNA: TGCGCCAGCAGCCCTTACTCCACTAGCGGATCCTCCTACGAGCAGTACTTC. Translated, it gives CASSPYSTSGSSYEQYF. Full variable domain (outside the CDR3, taken from reference TRBV5-1 and TRBJ2-7): KAGVTQTPRYLIKTRGQQVTLSCSPISGHRSVSWYQQTPGQGLQFLFEYFSETQRNKGNFPGRFSGRQFSNSRSEMNVSTLELGDSALYLCASSPYSTSGSSYEQYFGPGTRLTVT.

The genes are TRBV6-2 or TRBV6-3 and TRBJ2-7; tentative D call: TRBD1 (6 bases). CDR1 and CDR2 (germline): MNHEY, SVGEGT. The ends were cut back, 2 bases at V and 6 bases at J, with 8 bases in the middle. This CDR3 region has 12 residues. The CDR3 DNA sequence: TGTGCCAGCAGTTACGGCAGGGGCGAGCAGTACTTC. Protein: CASSYGRGEQYF.

The chain couples TRBV7-9 to TRBJ1-6; TRBD1 matches at 7 bases. The CDR3 is made up of 16 amino acids. Germline V gives CDR1 SEHNR, CDR2 FQNEAQ (reference sequence). V shed 0 bases, J shed 9 bases, and the junction held 8 bases outside the gene matches. CDR3 loop: CASSLALGDSGSPLHF. The CDR3 nucleotides read TGTGCCAGCAGCTTAGCGCTGGGGGACAGCGGTTCACCCCTCCACTTT.

This clonotype came up many times. This chain joins TRBV6-2 or TRBV6-3 and TRBJ2-3; D may be TRBD2 (6 bases). This CDR3 is 15 amino acids long. Deletions cut 5 bases from V and 3 bases from J, with 15 bases between. Germline V CDR1 and CDR2: MNHEY, SVGEGT. CDR3 sequence reads: CASSATGTPTDTQYF. As DNA, the CDR3 is TGTGCCAGCAGTGCCACCGGGACTCCTACAGATACGCAGTATTTT.

This chain uses TRBV20-1 with TRBJ2-3; D is possibly TRBD2 (5 bases). Germline CDR1 is DFQATT and CDR2 is SNEGSKA (reference sequence). V was trimmed by 6 bases and J by 6 bases, leaving 7 bases between them. The CDR3 covers 10 residues. The CDR3, as DNA: TGCAGTGCCCCGGGGGATACGCAGTATTTT. This codes for CSAPGDTQYF.

The genes are TRBV20-1 and TRBJ2-1, with D hard to call. This CDR3 comprises 15 residues. Germline V gene sequence: CDR1 DFQATT, CDR2 SNEGSKA (reference sequence). V was pared by 2 bases and J by 0 bases, with 11 bases between. The CDR3 nucleotides are TGCAGTGCTAGATCCAGCGCGAGCTCCTACAATGAGCAGTTCTTC. Protein: CSARSSASSYNEQFF.

This chain uses TRBV4-1 with TRBJ1-1; D is perhaps TRBD1 (6 bases). The germline V gene has CDR1 MGHRA and CDR2 YSYEKL. The CDR3 is made up of 15 amino acids. The V end lost 1 base, the J end lost 2 bases, and 11 bases lay between the germline ends. The CDR3 sequence is CASSQAGDLNTEAFF. The CDR3 DNA sequence: TGCGCCAGCAGCCAAGCAGGGGACCTCAACACTGAAGCTTTCTTT.

The genes are TRBV5-1 and TRBJ1-1, with D possibly TRBD1 on 5 matching bases. Germline CDR1 is SGHRS and CDR2 is YFSETQ. The CDR3 consists of 17 residues. Trimming cost V 0 bases and J 4 bases, with 19 bases left between them. CDR3 nucleotide sequence: TGCGCCAGCAGCTTGGCGGGTACACTAAGGGGAGGCACTGAAGCTTTCTTT. This gives the protein CASSLAGTLRGGTEAFF. The full variable domain, its missing parts supplied by reference TRBV5-1 and TRBJ1-1, is KAGVTQTPRYLIKTRGQQVTLSCSPISGHRSVSWYQQTPGQGLQFLFEYFSETQRNKGNFPGRFSGRQFSNSRSEMNVSTLELGDSALYLCASSLAGTLRGGTEAFFGQGTRLTVV.

The sample holds many counts of this clonotype. The V call is TRBV4-3, the J call TRBJ2-7, with D uncertain. Germline values: CDR1 LGHNA, CDR2 YSLEER. The V gene lost 1 base and the J gene lost 3 bases, with 10 bases spanning the gap. This CDR3 has 14 amino acids. The CDR3 nucleotides read TGCGCCAGCAGCCAAGCTGAAGGTGACTACGAGCAGTACTTC. Protein: CASSQAEGDYEQYF.

This clonotype was recorded at least ten times. This chain connects TRBV6-2 or TRBV6-3 to TRBJ1-1, with 12 bases identical to TRBD1. Trimming removed 5 bases from V and 1 base from J; junction bases left unmatched: 5. The CDR3 extends over 16 amino acids. Germline lookup yields CDR1 MNHEY and CDR2 SVGEGT. As DNA, the CDR3 is TGTGCCAGCAGTCTCCCGGGACAGGGGGCGAACACTGAAGCTTTCTTT. It is translated as CASSLPGQGANTEAFF.

This clonotype was seen more than once but under ten times. The chain couples TRBV24-1 to TRBJ2-5; no clear D. Trimming pared 1 base from V and 2 bases from J, leaving 1 base between. The CDR3 is 12 residues long. Germline CDR1 and CDR2: KGHDR and SFDVKD. This chain's CDR3 is CATSDFQETQYF. The DNA for the CDR3 is TGTGCCACCAGTGATTTTCAAGAGACCCAGTACTTC.

There are a few counts of this clonotype. The V gene is TRBV7-2, the J gene TRBJ2-7, with 7 bases fitting TRBD2. CDR1 and CDR2 (germline): SGHTA, FQGNSA. The CDR3 is 15 residues long. Unmatched junction bases numbered 10, after V lost 5 bases and J lost 3 bases. The CDR3 is CASSKSAGEIYEQYF. CDR3 DNA: TGTGCCAGCAGCAAAAGTGCGGGAGAGATCTACGAGCAGTACTTC. Filled out from reference TRBV7-2 and TRBJ2-7, the complete variable domain reads GAGVSQSPSNKVTEKGKDVELRCDPISGHTALYWYRQSLGQGLEFLIYFQGNSAPDKSGLPSDRFSAERTGGSVSTLTIQRTQQEDSAVYLCASSKSAGEIYEQYFGPGTRLTVT.

CDR3 in amino acids: CATSREPIHVFGSYNEQFF. CDR3 coding DNA: TGTGCCACCAGCAGAGAGCCCATTCACGTGTTTGGGTCCTACAATGAGCAGTTCTTC. The chain has TRBV15 and TRBJ2-1; no reliable D call. The CDR3 loop spans 19 amino acids. Between the trimmed V and J ends, which lost 0 bases and 1 base, there was a span of 19 bases. The germline V gene encodes CDR1 LNHNV and CDR2 YYDKDF (reference sequence).

This clonotype has ten or more counts. The chain has TRBV12-3 or TRBV12-4 and TRBJ2-2, with D possibly being TRBD1 (6 bases). Trimming pared 3 bases from V and 4 bases from J, leaving 9 bases between. The CDR3 loop spans 14 amino acids. In nucleotides, the CDR3 is TGTGCCAGCAGTTTCACAGGGTCCACCGGGGAGCTGTTTTTT. Translated, it gives CASSFTGSTGELFF.

The chain employs TRBV10-3 and TRBJ2-7; a weak D match, TRBD2 (5 bases). CDR3 length equals 15 residues. V was clipped by 9 bases and J by 6 bases, with 24 bases between them. Germline V lookup: CDR1 ENHRY, CDR2 SYGVKD. The CDR3 DNA reads TGTGCCATTATGGTTGGACCGGGTAGAGGGAGCGAGCAGTACTTC. This translates into CAIMVGPGRGSEQYF.

About this clonotype itself: Given a much more abundant clone one base away, this may be a read error. The gene calls are TRBV7-2 and TRBJ2-7, with 7 nucleotides matching TRBD1. CDR3 length: 13 amino acids. Germline V CDR1 and CDR2: SGHTA, FQGNSA. With V trimmed by 3 bases and J by 2 bases, 1 base remained unmatched. CDR3: CASSFTGAYEQYF. The CDR3 nucleotides read TGTGCCAGCAGCTTCACAGGGGCCTACGAGCAGTACTTC.

The chain links TRBV7-8 to TRBJ1-4; tentatively, D is TRBD1 (6 bases). The CDR3 sequence is 16 residues long. The ends were cut back, 0 bases at V and 8 bases at J, with 16 bases in the middle. Germline loops: CDR1 SGHVS, CDR2 FQNEAQ. CDR3 nucleotide sequence: TGTGCCAGCAGCTTAGCTTCAGGGGTAAAGGGAGAAAAACTGTTTTTT. Translation: CASSLASGVKGEKLFF.

This clonotype was recorded a few times. This sequence joins TRBV7-8 and TRBJ2-1, with 14 bases fitting TRBD2. Per germline, CDR1 SGHVS and CDR2 FQNEAQ. CDR3 size: 16 residues. J lost 4 bases, V lost 5 bases, and 4 bases had no gene match. CDR3 sequence: CASSARLAGGYNEQFF. CDR3 coding DNA: TGTGCCAGCAGCGCCCGACTAGCGGGAGGGTACAATGAGCAGTTCTTC.

This clonotype was picked up many times. The chain employs TRBV4-2 and TRBJ1-5; D perhaps matches TRBD1 (6 bases). Trimming stripped 4 bases from V and 1 base from J, with 11 bases between. Germline loops: CDR1 LGHNA, CDR2 YNFKEQ. The CDR3 extends over 15 amino acids. The CDR3 reads CASSPTGTSNQPQHF. Here the CDR3 DNA reads TGTGCCAGCAGCCCGACAGGAACCAGCAATCAGCCCCAGCATTTT.

This clonotype was counted only a few times. The chain uses TRBV6-2 or TRBV6-3 and TRBJ2-2, with D perhaps TRBD1 (5 bases). This CDR3 region has 13 residues. Trimming removed 4 bases at V and 5 bases at J, with 8 bases between. Looked up from germline, CDR1 is MNHEY and CDR2 is SVGEGT. CDR3: CASSLTVTGELFF. The CDR3 bases are TGTGCCAGCAGTTTGACAGTGACCGGGGAGCTGTTTTTT.